This TCR beta chain was captured in a study of beta chain features in type 1 diabetes. Findings of the study overall: PCR might favor shorter templates, equally in patients and controls. The naive, central memory and Treg TCRB repertoires of patients appeared to be more similar to one another than those of healthy donors.

The entirety of the isolated RNA underwent reverse transcription, so expressed TCRB transcripts were sequenced. Assay used: immunoSEQ multiplex PCR; TCRdb lists only in-frame clones, some missing. The sample carries about 320,000 clones, 13% to 15% recorded once. Trimming removed 2 bases from V and 0 bases from J, with 11 bases in between. In germline, CDR1 is SGHDT, CDR2 YYEEEE. CDR3 length: 15 residues. A CD45RO/CCR7/CD25/CD127/CD95/CD27 panel sorted naive, central memory, regulatory and stem cell-like memory CD4+ cells. As to this clone: No antigen is known for it.

Material: central memory CD4+ T cells from blood. The chain links TRBV5-6 to TRBJ1-1; D is undetermined. This clonotype originated in a man in his thirties or forties in good health. The DNA for the CDR3 is TGTGCCAGCAGCTTCGTGCAAACCATGAACACTGAAGCTTTCTTT. Encoded protein: CASSFVQTMNTEAFF. Looking up the rest from reference TRBV5-6 and TRBJ1-1 gives the full variable domain: DAGVTQSPTHLIKTRGQQVTLRCSPKSGHDTVSWYQQALGQGPQFIFQYYEEEERQRGNFPDRFSGHQFPNYSSELNVNALLLGDSALYLCASSFVQTMNTEAFFGQGTRLTVV.